Sequencing of this TCR beta chain was carried out in a study of blood T cell repertoires in COVID-19. Profiled with immunoSEQ multiplex PCR; TCRdb holds only in-frame clones, not every one. The sample gives fewer than 130,000 clones, more than 65% of which show up once; 3.8% is in the top ten. This clone was detected only a few times. This TCR was recovered from a woman of 80 years or more with acute or convalescent COVID-19. Sample: peripheral blood.

CDR3 loop: CASSVGTSGNGELFF. The CDR3, as DNA: TGTGCCAGCAGCGTCGGGACTAGCGGAAACGGGGAGCTGTTTTTT. The chain couples TRBV9 to TRBJ2-2; TRBD2 matches at 11 bases. Germline CDR1 and CDR2: SGDLS and YYNGEE. This CDR3 has 15 amino acids. V trimming: 2 bases; J trimming: 7 bases; junction bases outside the gene matches: 4.